The 25 T cell receptor beta chains below come from one sample, sequenced in a study of cytomegalovirus exposure and HLA in healthy donors. PCR amplification relied on 60 Vbeta primers (plus 13 Jbeta primers). Some clones are missing from TCRdb's copy, which holds only in-frame ones; the method was immunoSEQ multiplex PCR. The data hold approximately 150,000 clones, with 65% to 80% observed a single time. The sample comprised PBMCs. These receptors originate from a woman in her 30s in good health and CMV-seronegative.

The chain links TRBV7-6 to TRBJ2-1; possibly TRBD1 for D (6 bases). The CDR3 has 15 residues. Germline V gives CDR1 SGHVS, CDR2 FNYEAQ. Between the trimmed V and J ends, which lost 4 bases and 4 bases, there was a span of 14 bases. The CDR3 protein is CASSSEKGVYNEQFF. CDR3 in DNA: TGTGCCAGCAGCTCAGAAAAGGGGGTTTACAATGAGCAGTTCTTC.

The chain combines TRBV4-3 with TRBJ2-7, with a tentative D call TRBD1 (6 bases). The CDR3 is 15 amino acids. CDR1 is LGHNA and CDR2 is YSLEER in the germline V gene. Trimming pared 0 bases from V and 3 bases from J, leaving 12 bases between. CDR3 protein: CASSQEDRFLYEQYF. The DNA for the CDR3 is TGCGCCAGCAGCCAAGAGGACAGATTTCTCTACGAGCAGTACTTC.

This clone came up a few times. The rearrangement joins TRBV6-1 to TRBJ1-5, with D uncertain. CDR1 and CDR2 from the germline V gene are MNHNS and SASEGT. The CDR3 covers 13 residues. V was trimmed by 6 bases and J by 3 bases, leaving 9 bases between them. CDR3 in amino acids: CASSKSINQPQHF. The CDR3 DNA reads as TGTGCCAGCAGCAAATCTATCAATCAGCCCCAGCATTTT.

This clone appeared a few times. The chain carries TRBV4-3 and TRBJ1-2; TRBD1 agrees at 9 bases. Germline V lookup: CDR1 LGHNA, CDR2 YSLEER. The CDR3 totals 13 residues. The V segment lost 1 base and the J segment 6 bases; nucleotides outside the gene matches: 0. This CDR3 reads CASSQGTGDGYTF. The CDR3 DNA follows: TGCGCCAGCAGCCAAGGGACAGGGGATGGCTACACCTTC.

The V gene is TRBV9, the J gene TRBJ2-7; 7 positions agree with TRBD1. Germline lookup yields CDR1 SGDLS and CDR2 YYNGEE. CDR3 length equals 15 residues. Trimming at V came to 0 bases and at J to 2 bases, leaving 5 bases not matched to a gene. The CDR3 DNA sequence: TGTGCCAGCAGCGTAGGTAGGGGGCCCGCCTACGAGCAGTACTTC. This gives the protein CASSVGRGPAYEQYF.

This clone was observed once. This chain joins TRBV9 and TRBJ2-3; 10 nucleotides agree with TRBD2. J gave up 6 bases and V 0 bases, and 7 bases lay outside the gene matches. This CDR3 region has 16 residues. Germline CDR1 is SGDLS and CDR2 is YYNGEE. The CDR3: CASSVDASGRTDTQYF. CDR3 coding DNA: TGTGCCAGCAGCGTAGACGCTAGCGGGAGAACGGATACGCAGTATTTT.

The rearrangement joins TRBV4-1 to TRBJ2-3; weak D call: TRBD2 (5 bases). The germline V gene has CDR1 MGHRA and CDR2 YSYEKL. V dropped 0 bases and J dropped 1 base, with 14 bases sitting between them. This CDR3 is 17 amino acids long. This CDR3 is CASSQERSSSGTDTQYF. In DNA, the CDR3 is TGCGCCAGCAGCCAAGAAAGGTCTAGCTCTGGCACAGATACGCAGTATTTT.

This clone has only a few counts. The chain combines TRBV27 with TRBJ2-5, with 9 nucleotides matching TRBD2. The CDR3 extends over 15 amino acids. Trimming took 5 bases from V and 4 from J; bases not matched to a gene: 8. The germline gives CDR1 MNHEY, CDR2 SMNVEV (reference sequence). CDR3 DNA sequence: TGTGCCAGCAGTATTAGCGGGAGCCTAGGAGAGACCCAGTACTTC. This sequence encodes CASSISGSLGETQYF.

A few counts support this clone. The chain combines TRBV28 with TRBJ2-1, with 9 bases lining up with TRBD2. CDR1 is MDHEN, CDR2 SYDVKM, per germline. CDR3 length equals 16 residues. Trimming took 5 bases from V and 3 from J; bases not matched to a gene: 8. CDR3 sequence (DNA): TGTGCCAGCAGTGACATTAGCGGGAGAGGCTACAATGAGCAGTTCTTC. Its translation: CASSDISGRGYNEQFF.

CDR3 sequence (DNA): TGTGCCAGCCATAGCGGGAGAGAGACCCAGTACTTC. Amino acid sequence: CASHSGRETQYF. V gene TRBV6-6 combines with J gene TRBJ2-5, with 9 bases aligning to TRBD2. V lost 8 bases and J lost 4; bases outside the gene matches: 2. The CDR3 extends over 12 amino acids. The V gene's germline CDR1 is MNHNY and CDR2 SVGAGI (reference sequence).

With respect to this clone: The same CDR3 can be traced to other DNA sequences in this sample. This chain joins TRBV29-1 and TRBJ2-2; weak D call: TRBD1 (6 bases). The CDR3 runs 13 residues. V lost 4 bases to trimming and J lost 2 bases, with 8 bases between them. CDR1 SQVTM and CDR2 ANQGSEA come from the germline V gene. Written as DNA, the CDR3 is TGCAGCGTTGTCAGGGGAAACACCGGGGAGCTGTTTTTT. Translated: CSVVRGNTGELFF.

In its sample, this clone was seen a few times. This chain uses TRBV14 with TRBJ2-1, with 7 bases identical to TRBD2. Germline V gene sequence: CDR1 SGHDN, CDR2 FVKESK. J gave up 9 bases and V 4 bases, and 12 bases lay outside the gene matches. This CDR3 contains 15 residues. CDR3 DNA: TGTGCCAGCAGCCCTCCATGGACTAGTTTTGGTGAGCAGTTCTTC. This translates into CASSPPWTSFGEQFF.

The chain carries TRBV6-6 and TRBJ2-5, with D perhaps matching TRBD2 (5 bases). There are 15 residues in the CDR3. V gave up 9 bases and J gave up 3 bases, with 20 bases separating them. The V gene's germline CDR1 is MNHNY and CDR2 SVGAGI (reference sequence). CDR3 sequence (DNA): TGTGCCAGTCACCCGCTGGCCAGCGGAGAAGAGACCCAGTACTTC. Amino acid sequence: CASHPLASGEETQYF.

This clone was counted a single time. One junction end disagrees with the germline gene, perhaps due to a read error. The chain links TRBV7-7 to TRBJ2-5; D is undetermined. Germline V gene sequence: CDR1 SSHAT, CDR2 FNYEAQ (reference sequence). CDR3 length: 15 residues. This CDR3 is CASSLSGGPQETQYF. CDR3 DNA: TGTGCTAGCAGCTTATCTGGCGGCCCACAAGAGACCCAGTACTTC.

The rearrangement uses TRBV27 and TRBJ2-1; TRBD2 aligns across 10 bases. This CDR3 region has 17 residues. Germline lookup yields CDR1 MNHEY and CDR2 SMNVEV (reference sequence). V lost 6 bases and J lost 5; bases outside the gene matches: 13. The CDR3 bases are TGTGCCAGCAGCCAAGGCCCGGGGACTAGCGCAGACAATGAGCAGTTCTTC. Residues: CASSQGPGTSADNEQFF.

Only one count was recorded for this clone. The chain has TRBV7-2 and TRBJ2-3; D gene unclear. The CDR3 contains 12 residues. Trimming removed 4 bases at V and 2 bases at J, with 4 bases between. Germline V gene data show CDR1 as SGHTA and CDR2 as FQGNSA. Written as DNA, the CDR3 is TGTGCCAGCAGCTCTCTCACAGATACGCAGTATTTT. It specifies CASSSLTDTQYF.

The chain uses TRBV11-1 and TRBJ1-1; TRBD1 is a possible D gene (5 bases). V lost 5 bases to trimming and J lost 2 bases, with 12 bases between them. There are 14 residues in the CDR3. The germline CDR1 and CDR2 sequences are SGHAT and FQDESV (reference sequence). CDR3 nucleotide sequence: TGTGCCAGCAGCGGGGGGGATAGAAACACTGAAGCTTTCTTT. It specifies CASSGGDRNTEAFF.

The gene calls are TRBV7-9 and TRBJ1-1; TRBD1 might be the D (5 bases). The CDR3 has 15 residues. V was clipped by 1 base and J by 4 bases, with 13 bases between them. CDR1 is SEHNR and CDR2 is FQNEAQ in the germline V gene (reference sequence). Here the CDR3 reads CASSLGGIQGTEAFF. The CDR3 nucleotides are TGTGCCAGCAGCTTAGGGGGAATTCAGGGCACTGAAGCTTTCTTT.

The J gene is TRBJ2-5, the V gene TRBV7-3, with 7 bases lining up with TRBD2. J lost 0 bases, V lost 2 bases, and 3 bases had no gene match. From germline, CDR1 is SGHTA and CDR2 FQGTGA. The CDR3 consists of 15 residues. The CDR3 is CASSLAGTNQETQYF. CDR3 DNA sequence: TGTGCCAGCAGCTTAGCTGGGACTAACCAAGAGACCCAGTACTTC.

The chain is built from TRBV27 and TRBJ2-4; D gene unclear. CDR1 is MNHEY, CDR2 SMNVEV, per germline (reference sequence). The CDR3 runs to 13 residues. V was cut by 4 bases and J by 9 bases, with 13 bases left in between. The chain's CDR3 is CASSSLDAAIQYF. The CDR3, as DNA: TGTGCCAGCAGTTCGCTAGACGCAGCCATTCAGTACTTC.

The V call is TRBV5-1, the J call TRBJ2-1, with 12 bases matching TRBD2. CDR1 is SGHRS and CDR2 is YFSETQ in the germline V gene. V was pared by 0 bases and J by 6 bases, with 1 base of the junction left unmatched. The CDR3 has 15 residues. The CDR3 loop is CASSLELAGGNEQFF. CDR3 DNA: TGCGCCAGCAGCTTGGAACTAGCGGGAGGCAATGAGCAGTTCTTC.

This sequence joins TRBV4-1 and TRBJ1-5; 8 bases map to TRBD1. Germline lookup yields CDR1 MGHRA and CDR2 YSYEKL. V shed 4 bases and J 7 bases; nucleotides not matched to a gene: 9. CDR3 size: 15 residues. The CDR3 DNA sequence: TGCGCCAGCAGCCTAAACTTGGACAGGGCGCAGCCCCAGCATTTT. Translation gives CASSLNLDRAQPQHF.

The rearrangement uses TRBV13 and TRBJ2-7; the match to TRBD1 covers 11 bases. The CDR3 sequence is 16 residues long. V was clipped by 4 bases and J by 5 bases; unmatched bases: 10. The germline gives CDR1 PRHDT, CDR2 FYEKMQ (reference sequence). The chain's CDR3 is CASSSAGTGGFHEQYF. CDR3 nucleotides: TGTGCCAGCAGCTCAGCCGGGACAGGGGGTTTCCACGAGCAGTACTTC.

The chain links TRBV9 to TRBJ1-1; D gene unclear. The CDR3 totals 14 residues. Deletions cut 4 bases from V and 1 base from J, with 11 bases between. CDR1 and CDR2 from the germline V gene are SGDLS and YYNGEE. The CDR3 region is CASSPRVRNTEAFF. The DNA of the CDR3 is TGTGCCAGCAGCCCCCGGGTCAGGAACACTGAAGCTTTCTTT. Looking up the rest from reference TRBV9 and TRBJ1-1 gives the full variable domain: DSGVTQTPKHLITATGQRVTLRCSPRSGDLSVYWYQQSLDQGLQFLIQYYNGEERAKGNILERFSAQQFPDLHSELNLSSLELGDSALYFCASSPRVRNTEAFFGQGTRLTVV.

The V call is TRBV6-5, the J call TRBJ2-7, with TRBD1 matching 9 bases. This CDR3 region has 13 residues. Germline trimming cut 5 bases from V and 9 bases from J; bases unmatched to any gene: 8. The germline CDR1 and CDR2 sequences are MNHEY and SVGAGI. CDR3 amino acids: CASSRRTGDWQYF. In DNA form, the CDR3 reads TGTGCCAGCAGTCGTCGGACAGGGGATTGGCAGTACTTC.